These 20 T cell receptor beta chains share one sample of origin, sequenced in a study of T cell changes during pregnancy in multiple sclerosis. The protocol was immunoSEQ multiplex PCR, while the TCRdb copy is restricted to in-frame clones and leaves out a portion. The sample has over 55,000 clones; almost 90% are singletons. The sequenced sample was peripheral blood, obtained after pregnancy. The receptors shown here come from a female donor in good health, enrolled as a control in a pregnancy study.

The V call is TRBV6-4, the J call TRBJ2-2, with 8 positions matching TRBD1. The trim removed 0 bases at V and 6 bases at J, leaving 12 bases unmatched. The germline gives CDR1 MRHNA, CDR2 SNTAGT. The CDR3 contains 18 residues. For the CDR3, the DNA is TGTGCCAGCAGTGACTCGTTGGACAGGGCCGTCCTCTCCGGGGAGCTGTTTTTT. Amino acids: CASSDSLDRAVLSGELFF.

The chain employs TRBV5-1 and TRBJ2-2; 8 bases are shared with TRBD2. CDR1 SGHRS and CDR2 YFSETQ come from the germline V gene. The CDR3 consists of 15 residues. The ends lost 0 bases at V and 6 bases at J; junction bases unmatched: 4. DNA for the CDR3: TGCGCCAGCAGCTTGGATCTAGCGGGCTCCGGGGAGCTGTTTTTT. Translated: CASSLDLAGSGELFF.

The V and J genes are TRBV6-5 and TRBJ1-1, with 11 bases that match TRBD1. Germline values: CDR1 MNHEY, CDR2 SVGAGI. V lost 2 bases and J lost 5; bases outside the gene matches: 4. The CDR3 is 15 amino acids. CDR3 DNA sequence: TGTGCCAGCAGTTACGTTGGGACAGGGGGGACTGAAGCTTTCTTT. The encoded protein is CASSYVGTGGTEAFF.

This sequence joins TRBV5-4 and TRBJ2-7, with TRBD2 matching over 9 bases. Germline-derived CDR1 and CDR2 are SGHNT and YYREEE (reference sequence). With V trimmed by 2 bases and J by 5 bases, 11 bases remained unmatched. The CDR3 contains 16 residues. CDR3 loop: CASSFASGDYRDEQYF. In DNA form, the CDR3 reads TGTGCCAGCAGCTTTGCTAGCGGGGACTACCGCGACGAGCAGTACTTC.

The chain has TRBV6-5 and TRBJ2-1; D not resolved. Germline values: CDR1 MNHEY, CDR2 SVGAGI. The CDR3 consists of 13 residues. Trimming shortened V by 6 bases and J by 5 bases, and 11 bases separated the two germline ends. In nucleotides, the CDR3 is TGTGCCAGCAGACCCGACTGGGACAATGAGCAGTTCTTC. Its protein product is CASRPDWDNEQFF.

The V gene is TRBV9, the J gene TRBJ2-7; a weak D match, TRBD2 (5 bases). The germline V and J ends were trimmed by 0 bases and 0 bases, with 7 bases remaining between them. The CDR3 is 14 residues long. CDR1 is SGDLS, CDR2 YYNGEE, per germline. The CDR3 region is CASSVEGSSYEQYF. Here the CDR3 DNA reads TGTGCCAGCAGCGTAGAAGGGAGCTCCTACGAGCAGTACTTC.

CDR3 bases: TGTGCCAGCAGCATCGGGACAGGGGTAAACTATGGCTACACCTTC. This sequence encodes CASSIGTGVNYGYTF. V is TRBV11-2 and J is TRBJ1-2; TRBD1 aligns across 10 bases. V shed 5 bases, J shed 2 bases, and the junction held 5 bases outside the gene matches. Germline lookup yields CDR1 SGHAT and CDR2 FQNNGV. This CDR3 contains 15 residues.

The J gene is TRBJ2-7, the V gene TRBV19; 8 bases align to TRBD1. The V segment lost 1 base and the J segment 4 bases; nucleotides outside the gene matches: 9. The CDR3 covers 16 residues. CDR1 and CDR2 from the germline V gene are LNHDA and SQIVND (reference sequence). This chain's CDR3 is CASSIVPGQVIYEQYF. CDR3 DNA sequence: TGTGCCAGTAGTATAGTGCCGGGACAGGTGATTTACGAGCAGTACTTC.

The chain carries TRBV7-2 and TRBJ2-1; D unresolved. The germline CDR1 and CDR2 sequences are SGHTA and FQGNSA. V was cut by 5 bases and J by 1 base, with 6 bases left in between. The CDR3 spans 13 residues. The CDR3 DNA reads TGTGCCAGCAGCCCTAGGTCCTACAATGAGCAGTTCTTC. Translation gives CASSPRSYNEQFF.

In its sample, this clone was seen once. The J gene is TRBJ1-6, the V gene TRBV5-1; D is undetermined. CDR1 is SGHRS and CDR2 is YFSETQ in the germline V gene. The CDR3 is made up of 16 amino acids. V lost 5 bases and J 8 bases, leaving 20 bases between the germline ends. CDR3 residues: CASRSNPSKNDSPLHF. CDR3 in DNA: TGCGCCAGCAGGAGTAATCCAAGCAAAAACGATTCACCCCTCCACTTT.

The chain joins TRBV7-4 to TRBJ1-5, with 7 bases fitting TRBD1. The germline CDR1 and CDR2 sequences are SGHVT and SQSDAQ. This CDR3 is 15 amino acids long. V shed 5 bases and J 0 bases; nucleotides not matched to a gene: 4. The CDR3: CASSGGTASNQPQHF. Written as DNA, the CDR3 is TGTGCCAGCAGCGGGGGGACAGCTAGCAATCAGCCCCAGCATTTT.

The CDR3 region is CASSLGTGAPLTQYF. As DNA, the CDR3 is TGTGCCAGCAGCTTGGGGACAGGGGCACCCCTTACGCAGTATTTT. This rearrangement joins TRBV11-3 to TRBJ2-3, with 10 bases aligning to TRBD1. The CDR3 is 15 amino acids. CDR1 SGHNT and CDR2 YENEEA come from the germline V gene. V lost 3 bases and J lost 8; bases outside the gene matches: 8.

V usage is TRBV7-2 and J usage is TRBJ1-1; 7 positions agree with TRBD1. V lost 2 bases, J lost 8 bases, and 5 bases stayed unmatched. CDR1 SGHTA and CDR2 FQGNSA come from the germline V gene. The CDR3 is 13 residues long. The CDR3 sequence is CASSLNRGGEAFF. The CDR3 DNA reads TGTGCCAGCAGCTTAAACAGGGGTGGCGAAGCTTTCTTT.

The rearrangement links TRBV10-3 to TRBJ2-1; 8 bases line up with TRBD1. J lost 7 bases, V lost 2 bases, and 10 bases had no gene match. This CDR3 contains 16 residues. CDR1 is ENHRY, CDR2 SYGVKD, per germline. The CDR3 DNA reads TGTGCCATCAGTGAGGCGGCAGGACAGGGCGCTAATGAGCAGTTCTTC. This encodes CAISEAAGQGANEQFF.

This chain connects TRBV25-1 to TRBJ1-5, with 7 bases aligning to TRBD1. V lost 5 bases to trimming and J lost 4 bases; unmatched junction nucleotides: 5. Germline lookup yields CDR1 MGHDK and CDR2 SYGVNS. The CDR3 runs 14 residues. The CDR3 protein is CASSPGQSNQPQHF. In DNA form, the CDR3 reads TGTGCCAGCAGTCCGGGACAGTCTAATCAGCCCCAGCATTTT.

This sequence joins TRBV18 and TRBJ1-4; no firm D call. This CDR3 has 16 amino acids. Germline-derived CDR1 and CDR2 are KGHSH and LQKENI. The V end lost 0 bases, the J end lost 1 base, and 9 bases lay between the germline ends. The CDR3 loop reads CASSPPDGRTNEKLFF. The CDR3 bases are TGTGCCAGCTCACCACCGGACGGGAGAACTAATGAAAAACTGTTTTTT.

To note about this clone: One junction end does not reproduce the germline sequence, and a read error may be involved. V gene TRBV29-1 combines with J gene TRBJ1-2; 9 bases map to TRBD1. The germline gives CDR1 SQVTM, CDR2 ANQGSEA. This CDR3 region has 13 residues. The CDR3 nucleotides read TGCAGCATACGGACAGGGGATAACTATGGCTACACTTTC. This translates into CSIRTGDNYGYTF.

The J gene is TRBJ2-7, the V gene TRBV7-2; TRBD2 matches 8 bases. The trim removed 5 bases at V and 2 bases at J, leaving 8 bases unmatched. The CDR3 extends over 15 amino acids. CDR1 SGHTA and CDR2 FQGNSA come from the germline V gene. The CDR3 spells CASSTGRGGTYEQYF. For the CDR3, the DNA is TGTGCCAGCAGCACCGGGAGGGGCGGTACCTACGAGCAGTACTTC. Looking up the rest from reference TRBV7-2 and TRBJ2-7 gives the full variable domain: GAGVSQSPSNKVTEKGKDVELRCDPISGHTALYWYRQSLGQGLEFLIYFQGNSAPDKSGLPSDRFSAERTGGSVSTLTIQRTQQEDSAVYLCASSTGRGGTYEQYFGPGTRLTVT.

This rearrangement joins TRBV2 to TRBJ2-3, with TRBD2 matching over 10 bases. J was trimmed by 4 bases and V by 9 bases; bases with no gene match: 10. The CDR3 sequence is 15 residues long. Germline V gives CDR1 SNHLY, CDR2 FYNNEI. This chain's CDR3 is CARDLSGGGADTQYF. In nucleotides, the CDR3 is TGTGCCAGAGACCTAAGCGGGGGGGGTGCAGATACGCAGTATTTT.

This clone appeared once. The CDR3 DNA is TGTGCCAGCAGCCCCATAGCGGAGTTCTACGAGCAGTACTTC. Amino acid sequence: CASSPIAEFYEQYF. This sequence joins TRBV7-2 and TRBJ2-7; D is perhaps TRBD2 (6 bases). CDR3 length equals 14 residues. Trimming removed 5 bases at V and 3 bases at J, with 14 bases between. Germline CDR1 is SGHTA and CDR2 is FQGNSA. Looking up the rest from reference TRBV7-2 and TRBJ2-7 gives the full variable domain: GAGVSQSPSNKVTEKGKDVELRCDPISGHTALYWYRQSLGQGLEFLIYFQGNSAPDKSGLPSDRFSAERTGGSVSTLTIQRTQQEDSAVYLCASSPIAEFYEQYFGPGTRLTVT.